One sample yielded the 15 T cell receptor beta chains listed below, sequenced in a study of blood T cells in healthy people across ages. Then a second PCR, running roughly 6 to 11 cycles, was carried out with a sample-barcoded 5' primer and a J-beta primer mix. TCRdb used MiXCR to reprocess the 5' RACE reads, holding one entry per CDR3 protein. This sample carries 800,000 to 950,000 distinct CDR3 sequences, 25% to 30% of them seen once, and the ten largest clones take about a tenth. These data were also filed under a second study, of T cells of mothers and their children.

Source material: blood. The source is a woman in her 40s in good health.

This chain links TRBV29-1 with TRBJ2-3; perhaps TRBD1 as D (8 bases). This CDR3 has 18 residues. The germline V gene has CDR1 SQVTM and CDR2 ANQGSEA. V shed 5 bases and J shed 0 bases, with 24 bases lying between them. CDR3 DNA: TGCAGCGTTCTCGGACAGGGAGGGTCTCATGACAGCACAGATACGCAGTATTTT. It codes for CSVLGQGGSHDSTDTQYF.

This sequence joins TRBV3-1 and TRBJ2-1; 15 positions match TRBD2. Germline V gene data show CDR1 as LGHDT and CDR2 as YNNKEL (reference sequence). The CDR3 is made up of 15 amino acids. V lost 4 bases to trimming and J lost 9 bases; unmatched junction nucleotides: 4. Here the CDR3 reads CASSRTSGGVVEQFF. In DNA, the CDR3 is TGTGCCAGCAGCCGGACTAGCGGGGGGGTTGTTGAGCAGTTCTTC.

Of note for this clonotype: The junction shows a germline mismatch at one end, possibly a read error. The chain employs TRBV28 and TRBJ1-5; D may be TRBD1 (6 bases). This CDR3 region has 15 residues. From germline, CDR1 is MDHEN and CDR2 SYDVKM. DNA for the CDR3: TGTACCAGCAGTTTGTCCGGGGGGCTCGGGCAGCCCCAGCATTTT. Translating gives CTSSLSGGLGQPQHF.

The chain combines TRBV28 with TRBJ2-1; TRBD1 might be the D (5 bases). CDR3 length equals 16 residues. Per germline, CDR1 MDHEN and CDR2 SYDVKM. V was cut by 6 bases and J by 5 bases, with 20 bases left in between. This chain's CDR3 is CASSRPKGMHHNEQFF. As DNA, the CDR3 is TGTGCCAGCAGCCGCCCCAAGGGGATGCACCACAATGAGCAGTTCTTC. The complete variable domain, with remaining parts taken from reference TRBV28 and TRBJ2-1, reads DVKVTQSSRYLVKRTGEKVFLECVQDMDHENMFWYRQDPGLGLRLIYFSYDVKMKEKGDIPEGYSVSREKKERFSLILESASTNQTSMYLCASSRPKGMHHNEQFFGPGTRLTVL.

This rearrangement joins TRBV5-1 to TRBJ2-3; TRBD1 matches 10 bases. Germline assignment: CDR1 SGHRS and CDR2 YFSETQ. The J segment lost 3 bases and the V segment lost 3 bases, leaving 7 bases of the junction unmatched. The CDR3 has 16 residues. DNA for the CDR3: TGCGCCAGCAGCTCAGGACAGGGGGGAACTACAGATACGCAGTATTTT. Its protein is CASSSGQGGTTDTQYF. Using reference TRBV5-1 and TRBJ2-3 for the parts outside the CDR3, the full variable domain is KAGVTQTPRYLIKTRGQQVTLSCSPISGHRSVSWYQQTPGQGLQFLFEYFSETQRNKGNFPGRFSGRQFSNSRSEMNVSTLELGDSALYLCASSSGQGGTTDTQYFGPGTRLTVL.

Notes on this clonotype: The CDR3 does not close with the conserved phenylalanine or tryptophan, likely indicating a read error. The J gene is TRBJ2-1, the V gene TRBV27; the D gene is possibly TRBD1 (5 bases). V lost 0 bases and J lost 1, with 16 bases in between. CDR1 is MNHEY and CDR2 is SMNVEV in the germline V gene (reference sequence). CDR3 size: 18 residues. The CDR3 DNA follows: TGTGCCAGCAGTTTATCGACAGTAATAGGAGCTTCCTACAATGAGCAGTTCTGC. Translation: CASSLSTVIGASYNEQFC.

This rearrangement joins TRBV4-3 to TRBJ2-4; the D gene is possibly TRBD2 (5 bases). Germline V CDR1 and CDR2: LGHNA, YSLEER. This CDR3 has 15 amino acids. Between the trimmed V and J ends, which lost 0 bases and 8 bases, there was a span of 14 bases. The CDR3 is CASSQDFGGWYIQYF. In DNA form, the CDR3 reads TGCGCCAGCAGCCAAGATTTTGGCGGGTGGTACATTCAGTACTTC.

The sample holds many counts of this clonotype. The chain recombines TRBV20-1 with TRBJ2-5, with 7 positions matching TRBD1. From germline, CDR1 is DFQATT and CDR2 SNEGSKA (reference sequence). The ends lost 5 bases at V and 9 bases at J; junction bases unmatched: 12. CDR3 size: 13 residues. As DNA, the CDR3 is TGCAGTGCTGTCGGACAGACAACAGGGGCCCAGTACTTC. Its protein product is CSAVGQTTGAQYF.

In this sample, this clonotype turned up many times. This chain uses TRBV29-1 with TRBJ1-5; 7 nucleotides align to TRBD1. V shed 7 bases and J 5 bases; nucleotides not matched to a gene: 14. Germline assignment: CDR1 SQVTM and CDR2 ANQGSEA. The CDR3 is 15 amino acids. This CDR3 reads CSAQVTGIGDQPQHF. As DNA, the CDR3 is TGCAGCGCCCAAGTGACAGGGATCGGAGATCAGCCCCAGCATTTT.

The gene calls are TRBV5-5 and TRBJ2-3; 7 positions match TRBD1. The ends lost 3 bases at V and 2 bases at J; junction bases unmatched: 6. CDR1 and CDR2 from the germline V gene are SGHKS and YYEKEE (reference sequence). The CDR3 length is 15 residues. CDR3 loop: CASSWRQGPTDTQYF. As DNA, the CDR3 is TGTGCCAGCAGCTGGAGACAGGGCCCCACAGATACGCAGTATTTT.

This clonotype was seen a handful of times. The chain links TRBV29-1 to TRBJ1-2; no firm D call. This CDR3 has 11 residues. From germline, CDR1 is SQVTM and CDR2 ANQGSEA. The germline V and J ends were trimmed by 6 bases and 5 bases, with 10 bases remaining between them. CDR3 bases: TGCAGCGTAGAGGCAGATTATGGCTACACCTTC. Translated: CSVEADYGYTF.

The chain is built from TRBV30 and TRBJ1-2; the D is unclear. The CDR3 spans 11 residues. The V gene lost 5 bases and the J gene lost 4 bases, with 8 bases spanning the gap. The germline gives CDR1 GTSNPN, CDR2 SVGIG (reference sequence). CDR3 in DNA: TGTGCCTGGGGAGTGTCCTATGGCTACACCTTC. Amino acids: CAWGVSYGYTF.

This clonotype was seen only a few times. The chain recombines TRBV18 with TRBJ2-1; 10 bases are a match to TRBD2. V was pared by 6 bases and J by 2 bases, with 13 bases of the junction left unmatched. Germline V gene data show CDR1 as KGHSH and CDR2 as LQKENI. There are 18 residues in the CDR3. The CDR3 bases are TGTGCCAGCTCCCCTAGTCATGATAGCGGGGGGACCTACAATGAGCAGTTCTTC. This codes for CASSPSHDSGGTYNEQFF.

This clonotype showed up many times. The chain's CDR3 is CASGLNRAYGYTF. Written as DNA, the CDR3 is TGTGCTAGTGGTTTAAATAGGGCCTATGGCTACACCTTC. The rearrangement links TRBV12-5 to TRBJ1-2; no clear D gene. Trimming took off 3 bases at V and 4 bases at J, with 9 bases between the two ends. The CDR3 contains 13 residues. Germline V gene data show CDR1 as LGHNT and CDR2 as FRNRAP. Combining the CDR3 with reference TRBV12-5 and TRBJ1-2 gives the whole variable domain DARVTQTPRHKVTEMGQEVTMRCQPILGHNTVFWYRQTMMQGLELLAYFRNRAPLDDSGMPKDRFSAEMPDATLATLKIQPSEPRDSAVYFCASGLNRAYGYTFGSGTRLTVV.

The chain joins TRBV20-1 to TRBJ2-7; the D is unclear. This CDR3 has 12 amino acids. Trimming removed 3 bases at V and 1 base at J, with 7 bases between. Germline V gene sequence: CDR1 DFQATT, CDR2 SNEGSKA (reference sequence). In DNA form, the CDR3 reads TGCAGTGCTAGTGAAGATTCCTACGAGCAGTACTTC. Its translation: CSASEDSYEQYF.